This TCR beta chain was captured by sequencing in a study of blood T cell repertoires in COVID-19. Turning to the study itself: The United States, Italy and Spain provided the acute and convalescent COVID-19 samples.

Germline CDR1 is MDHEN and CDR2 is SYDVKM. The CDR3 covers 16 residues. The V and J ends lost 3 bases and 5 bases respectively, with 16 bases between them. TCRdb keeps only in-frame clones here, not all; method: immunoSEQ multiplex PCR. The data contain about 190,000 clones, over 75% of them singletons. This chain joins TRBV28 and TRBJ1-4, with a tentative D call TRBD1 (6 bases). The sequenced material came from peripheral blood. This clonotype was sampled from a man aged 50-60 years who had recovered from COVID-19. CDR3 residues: CASSLLFSGTNEKLFF. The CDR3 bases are TGTGCCAGCAGTTTGTTGTTTTCCGGGACAAATGAAAAACTGTTTTTT.